This is a list of T cell receptor beta chains from one sample in a study of shared clonotypes between healthy human individuals. Using immunoSEQ multiplex PCR, the repertoire was profiled, and TCRdb retains in-frame clones only, with some absent. The data contain some 2.1 million clones, 90% to 95% of them singletons. The sample consisted of naive CD8+ T cells from PBMCs. These TCRs come from a man aged 18 to 30 in good health. Some clones in this sample may be carry-over from other donors' samples. CDR3s include the opening cysteine and the closing phenylalanine or tryptophan. A D gene is named only where the DNA matches it firmly. The size of a clone is reported for some rows only, either as once, few or many, or as a class for expanded clones.

cdr3_length	v_call	clone_size	d_call	j_call	cdr3_nt	cdr3_aa
14	TRBV27	-	-	TRBJ2-5	TGTGCCAGCAGCTTCGGGGCCCTTAAAGAGACCCAGTACTTC	CASSFGALKETQYF
16	TRBV10-2	-	-	TRBJ2-1	TGCGCCAGCAGTGCAATAGGGGTCCTCTCCTACAATGAGCAGTTCTTC	CASSAIGVLSYNEQFF
14	TRBV11-2	-	TRBD1	TRBJ1-1	TGTGCCAGCAGCTTAGTAGGCAGGGGGCACGGAGCTTTCTTT	CASSLVGRGHGAFF
17	TRBV4-1	once	-	TRBJ1-5	TGCGCCAGCAGCCAAGTAAGTCGCGAGGGCGGGGGTCAGCCCCAGCATTTT	CASSQVSREGGGQPQHF
14	TRBV6-1	-	TRBD2	TRBJ2-1	TGTGCCAGCAGCGAGGGACTAGTAGGTAATGAGCAGTTCTTC	CASSEGLVGNEQFF
14	TRBV15	-	-	TRBJ2-7	TGTGCCACCAGTACTGATTTGGACCCCTACGAGCAGTACTTC	CATSTDLDPYEQYF
14	TRBV19	once	-	TRBJ2-7	TGTGCCAGTAGTTTGGGGTCCCTTCACTACGAGCAGTACTTC	CASSLGSLHYEQYF
16	TRBV5-6	-	TRBD1	TRBJ2-3	TGTGCCAGCAGCTTGGCCGGGCAGGGGGCGACAGATACGCAGTATTTT	CASSLAGQGATDTQYF
16	TRBV7-8	-	-	TRBJ2-7	TGTGCCAGCGGAATTCATCAGGAGAGCCTTTCCTACGAGCAGTACTTC	CASGIHQESLSYEQYF
15	TRBV11-2	-	-	TRBJ2-7	TGTGCCAGCAGCTTAGATCGGGGCCCCCCCTACGAGCAGTACTTC	CASSLDRGPPYEQYF
16	TRBV5-1	-	-	TRBJ2-1	TGCGCCAGCAGCTTTTACCGGGATTCATCCTACAATGAGCAGTTCTTC	CASSFYRDSSYNEQFF
18	TRBV9	-	TRBD2	TRBJ2-1	TGTGCCAGCAGCGTAGCGGTCGTTGGGACTAGCACCTACAATGAGCAGTTCTTC	CASSVAVVGTSTYNEQFF
14	TRBV28	-	-	TRBJ2-7	TGTGCCAGCAGTCCTACAGGGGGGGAGGACGAGCAGTACTTC	CASSPTGGEDEQYF
16	TRBV2	-	-	TRBJ2-3	TGTGCCAGCAGTGCAGGGGACTCCTTCTTCACAGATACGCAGTATTTT	CASSAGDSFFTDTQYF
18	TRBV21-1	-	-	TRBJ2-7	TGTGCCAGCAGCAATAGGGACAGGGGGCGCCCCCGCCCGTACGAGCAGTACTTC	CASSNRDRGRPRPYEQYF
14	TRBV19	few	TRBD1	TRBJ1-5	TGTGCCAGTAGTGGGTACAGGGGGTGGCAGCCCCAGCATTTT	CASSGYRGWQPQHF
12	TRBV19	once	TRBD1	TRBJ1-1	TGTGCCAGTAGTATCCGACAGGGGGAAGCTTTCTTT	CASSIRQGEAFF
18	TRBV10-3	-	TRBD2	TRBJ2-1	TGTGCCATCAGTGAGGGGGTAGCGGGGGGGACCTACTACAATGAGCAGTTCTTC	CAISEGVAGGTYYNEQFF
15	TRBV2	-	-	TRBJ2-7	TGTGCCAGCAGTGCCCTTGGGAGACTAGGGGACGAGCAGTACTTC	CASSALGRLGDEQYF
17	TRBV5-6	-	-	TRBJ1-2	TGTGCCAGCAGCTTGGTTGTTCAGCGCCCCTCTAACTATGGCTACACCTTC	CASSLVVQRPSNYGYTF
14	TRBV10-3	-	-	TRBJ2-7	TGTGCCATCAGTGAGGGTGATAGGAGCTACGAGCAGTACTTC	CAISEGDRSYEQYF
14	TRBV9	-	TRBD2	TRBJ2-3	TGTGCCAGCAGCAACGGGACTAGTGGACATACGCAGTATTTT	CASSNGTSGHTQYF
15	TRBV5-1	-	-	TRBJ2-7	TGCGCCAGCAGCTTGGAACTTTACCCCTCCTACGAGCAGTACTTC	CASSLELYPSYEQYF
17	TRBV14	-	TRBD2	TRBJ2-1	TGTGCCAGCAGCCAAGATAGGCTAGCGGGGATGTACAATGAGCAGTTCTTC	CASSQDRLAGMYNEQFF
14	TRBV7-9	-	TRBD1	TRBJ1-1	TGTGCCAGCAGCTATACAGGGGTCGGGGCTGAAGCTTTCTTT	CASSYTGVGAEAFF
11	TRBV6-5	-	-	TRBJ2-7	TGTGCCAGCAGTCTGGGTTCGGAGCAGTACTTC	CASSLGSEQYF
11	TRBV29-1	-	-	TRBJ2-7	TGCAGCGTTCGGCAGGGGACCGAGCAGTACTTC	CSVRQGTEQYF
14	TRBV19	-	-	TRBJ2-7	TGTGCCAGTAGTATCGCTGCCGGGGCCTACGAGCAGTACTTC	CASSIAAGAYEQYF
14	TRBV9	-	TRBD2	TRBJ2-7	TGTGCCAGCAGCGAGGGACTAGCAGTCTACGAGCAGTACTTC	CASSEGLAVYEQYF
18	TRBV13	-	-	TRBJ2-6	TGTGCCAGCAGCCCAACACGAGACAGACGCTCTGGGGCCAACGTCCTGACTTTC	CASSPTRDRRSGANVLTF
14	TRBV30	-	-	TRBJ2-3	TGTGCCTGGAGTGTAGTCAGCCCAGGGGATACGCAGTATTTT	CAWSVVSPGDTQYF
13	TRBV29-1	-	-	TRBJ2-4	TGCAGCGTTGAAGATGTGCCGGAAAACATTCAGTACTTC	CSVEDVPENIQYF
14	TRBV11-2	-	-	TRBJ2-1	TGTGCCAGCAGCTTAGTCCCAGGGCGGAATGAGCAGTTCTTC	CASSLVPGRNEQFF
15	TRBV6-5	-	-	TRBJ2-1	TGTGCCAGCAGACGGAAGGACTACTCCTACAATGAGCAGTTCTTC	CASRRKDYSYNEQFF
14	TRBV7-3	-	TRBD1	TRBJ2-1	TGTGCCAGCAGCTGGACAGGGGGGGCCGATGAGCAGTTCTTC	CASSWTGGADEQFF
13	TRBV7-9	-	TRBD2	TRBJ2-4	TGTGCCAGCGAGGGAGGGAAAGGAAACATTCAGTACTTC	CASEGGKGNIQYF
14	TRBV10-1	-	-	TRBJ2-1	TGCGCCAGCAGTGAGAGTGTCTCCTACAATGAGCAGTTCTTC	CASSESVSYNEQFF
12	TRBV6-5	once	-	TRBJ2-3	TGTGCCAGCAGGGCCCAGGCAGATACGCAGTATTTT	CASRAQADTQYF
13	TRBV5-4	once	TRBD1	TRBJ2-5	TGTGCCAGCAGCCCCAACAGGGGAGAGACCCAGTACTTC	CASSPNRGETQYF
14	TRBV7-8	-	-	TRBJ2-7	TGTGCCAGCAGCTCCCTTCGCCGGGGATACGAGCAGTACTTC	CASSSLRRGYEQYF
15	TRBV27	-	TRBD2	TRBJ2-7	TGTGCCAGCAGGCTGACTAGCGGGAGACGCTACGAGCAGTACTTC	CASRLTSGRRYEQYF